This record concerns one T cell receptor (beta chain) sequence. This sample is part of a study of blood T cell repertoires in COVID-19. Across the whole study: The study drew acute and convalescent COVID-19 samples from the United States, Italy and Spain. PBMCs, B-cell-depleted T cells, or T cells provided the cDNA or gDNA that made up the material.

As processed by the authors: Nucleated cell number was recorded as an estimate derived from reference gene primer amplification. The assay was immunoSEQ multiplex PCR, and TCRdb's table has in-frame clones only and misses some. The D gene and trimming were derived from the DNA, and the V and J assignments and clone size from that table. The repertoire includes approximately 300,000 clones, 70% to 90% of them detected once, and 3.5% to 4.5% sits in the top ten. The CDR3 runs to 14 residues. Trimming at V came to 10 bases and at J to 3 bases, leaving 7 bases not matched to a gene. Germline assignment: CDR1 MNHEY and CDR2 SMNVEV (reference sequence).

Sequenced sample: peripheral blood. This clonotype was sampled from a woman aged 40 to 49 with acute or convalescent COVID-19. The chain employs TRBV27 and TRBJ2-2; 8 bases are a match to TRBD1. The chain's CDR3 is CAIRTGTHTGELFF. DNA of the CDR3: TGTGCCATCAGGACAGGGACACACACCGGGGAGCTGTTTTTT.